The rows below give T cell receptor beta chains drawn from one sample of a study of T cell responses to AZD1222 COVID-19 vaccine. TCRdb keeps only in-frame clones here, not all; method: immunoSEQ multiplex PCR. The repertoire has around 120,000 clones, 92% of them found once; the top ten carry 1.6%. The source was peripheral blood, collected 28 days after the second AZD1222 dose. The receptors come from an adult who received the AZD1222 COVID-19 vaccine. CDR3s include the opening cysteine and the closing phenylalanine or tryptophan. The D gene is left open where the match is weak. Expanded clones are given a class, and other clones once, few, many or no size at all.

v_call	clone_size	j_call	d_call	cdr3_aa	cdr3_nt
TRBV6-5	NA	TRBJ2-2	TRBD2	CASRGLVFTGELFF	TGTGCCAGCAGGGGACTAGTCTTCACCGGGGAGCTGTTTTTT
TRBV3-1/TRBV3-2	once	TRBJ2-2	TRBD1	CASSIRGTGELFF	TGTGCCAGCAGCATCAGGGGGACCGGGGAGCTGTTTTTT
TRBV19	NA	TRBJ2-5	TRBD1	CASSTTGQGDLETQYF	TGTGCCAGTAGTACCACAGGACAGGGGGATTTGGAGACCCAGTACTTC
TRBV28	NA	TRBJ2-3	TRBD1	CASLGGQGAMNTQYF	TGTGCCAGCTTAGGGGGGCAGGGGGCCATGAATACGCAGTATTTT
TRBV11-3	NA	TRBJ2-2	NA	CASSLGVRLNTGELFF	TGTGCCAGCAGCCTCGGCGTACGACTGAACACCGGGGAGCTGTTTTTT
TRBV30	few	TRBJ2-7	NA	CAWSLSTEQYF	TGTGCCTGGAGTCTTTCGACCGAGCAGTACTTC
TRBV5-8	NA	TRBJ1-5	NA	CASSTGQHGNQPQHF	TGTGCCAGCAGCACCGGACAGCACGGGAATCAGCCCCAGCATTTT
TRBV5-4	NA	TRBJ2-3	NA	CASSLKGINLRTDTQYF	TGTGCCAGCAGCTTGAAGGGGATTAACCTCCGCACAGATACGCAGTATTTT
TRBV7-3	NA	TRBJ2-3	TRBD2	CASTPGLAVSDTQYF	TGTGCCAGTACCCCGGGACTAGCGGTTTCGGATACGCAGTATTTT
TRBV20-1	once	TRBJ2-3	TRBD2	CSASHGRGTDTQYF	TGCAGTGCTAGTCACGGGAGGGGTACAGATACGCAGTATTTT
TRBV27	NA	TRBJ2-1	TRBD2	CASSLWALSGSEQFF	TGTGCCAGCAGCCTTTGGGCCCTTAGCGGGTCTGAGCAGTTCTTC
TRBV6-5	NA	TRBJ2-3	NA	CASRGPGTDTQYF	TGTGCCAGCAGGGGGCCTGGCACAGATACGCAGTATTTT
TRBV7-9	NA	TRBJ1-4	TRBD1	CASSWGQGDEKLFF	TGTGCCAGCAGCTGGGGACAGGGCGATGAAAAACTGTTTTTT
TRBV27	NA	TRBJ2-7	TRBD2	CASSFGGRASGEQYF	TGTGCCAGCAGTTTCGGCGGGAGGGCCTCGGGGGAGCAGTACTTC
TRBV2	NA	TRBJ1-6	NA	CASSEGVYSPLHF	TGTGCCAGCAGTGAAGGGGTATATTCACCCCTCCACTTT
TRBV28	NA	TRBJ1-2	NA	CASSEIRGLVYGYTF	TGTGCCAGCAGTGAGATCAGAGGATTGGTCTATGGCTACACCTTC
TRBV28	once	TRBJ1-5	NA	CASRSRAHQPQHF	TGTGCCAGCAGAAGCCGGGCCCATCAGCCCCAGCATTTT
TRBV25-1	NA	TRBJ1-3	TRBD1	CASSGTGPSGNTIYF	TGTGCCAGCAGTGGGACAGGGCCCTCTGGAAACACCATATATTTT
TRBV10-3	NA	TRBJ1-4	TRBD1	CAISEVVGTGGEKLFF	TGTGCCATCAGTGAAGTGGTCGGGACAGGTGGCGAAAAACTGTTTTTT
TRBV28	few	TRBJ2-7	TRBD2	CASSLTSGLTYEQYF	TGTGCCAGCAGTTTGACTAGCGGCTTAACCTACGAGCAGTACTTC
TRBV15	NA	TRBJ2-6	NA	CATSRGRGSGANVLTF	TGTGCCACCAGCAGAGGTAGGGGCTCTGGGGCCAACGTCCTGACTTTC
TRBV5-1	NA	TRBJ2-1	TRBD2	CASGTSGRVLEQFF	TGCGCCAGCGGGACTAGCGGGAGAGTCCTTGAGCAGTTCTTC
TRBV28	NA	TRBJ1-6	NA	CASSFPGHVNSPLHF	TGTGCCAGCAGTTTTCCGGGACATGTTAATTCACCCCTCCACTTT
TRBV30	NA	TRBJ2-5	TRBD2	CASTLAGDGETQYF	TGTGCCTCGACCCTAGCGGGAGACGGGGAGACCCAGTACTTC
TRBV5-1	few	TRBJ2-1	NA	CASSSGTLNEQFF	TGCGCCAGCAGCTCCGGGACTCTCAATGAGCAGTTCTTC
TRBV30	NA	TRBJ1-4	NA	CAWSLGQNEKLFF	TGTGCCTGGAGCCTAGGGCAGAATGAAAAACTGTTTTTT
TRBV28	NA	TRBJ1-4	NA	CASTGGQEGEKLFF	TGTGCCAGCACCGGGGGTCAAGAAGGTGAAAAACTGTTTTTT
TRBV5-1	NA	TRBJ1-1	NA	CASSLEPGGVGTEAFF	TGCGCCAGCAGCTTGGAGCCGGGAGGGGTTGGGACTGAAGCTTTCTTT
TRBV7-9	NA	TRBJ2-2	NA	CASSPLGGSYTGELFF	TGTGCCAGCAGCCCCCTAGGGGGGAGTTACACCGGGGAGCTGTTTTTT
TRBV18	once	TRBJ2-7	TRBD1	CASQNWQDRGLEQYF	TGTGCCAGCCAAAACTGGCAGGACAGGGGCCTCGAGCAGTACTTC
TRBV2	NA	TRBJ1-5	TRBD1	CASSPRQGDYQPQHF	TGTGCCAGCAGCCCAAGACAGGGGGACTATCAGCCCCAGCATTTT
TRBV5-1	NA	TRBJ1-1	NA	CASSPNPNTEAFF	TGCGCCAGCAGCCCGAACCCGAACACTGAAGCTTTCTTT
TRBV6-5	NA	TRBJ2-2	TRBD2	CASSSGLAGDSGELFF	TGTGCCAGCAGTTCGGGACTAGCGGGGGACTCCGGGGAGCTGTTTTTT
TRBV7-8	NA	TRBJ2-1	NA	CASSLGGPRSDEQFF	TGTGCCAGCAGCTTAGGGGGCCCACGGTCCGATGAGCAGTTCTTC
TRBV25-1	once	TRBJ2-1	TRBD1	CASKDRGDRVDNEQFF	TGTGCCAGCAAGGACAGGGGGGACAGGGTGGACAATGAGCAGTTCTTC
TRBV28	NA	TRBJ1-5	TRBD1	CASIPGQASNQPQHF	TGTGCCAGCATTCCCGGACAGGCAAGCAATCAGCCCCAGCATTTT
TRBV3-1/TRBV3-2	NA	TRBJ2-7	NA	CASSQVNPNSYEQYF	TGTGCCAGCAGCCAAGTAAATCCGAATTCCTACGAGCAGTACTTC
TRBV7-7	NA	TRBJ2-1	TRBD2	CASSSHPIAGGLYNEQFF	TGTGCTAGCAGCTCCCACCCGATAGCGGGAGGGCTATACAATGAGCAGTTCTTC
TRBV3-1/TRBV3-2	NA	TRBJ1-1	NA	CASSQVARWKTEAFF	TGTGCCAGCAGCCAAGTGGCCAGGTGGAAGACTGAAGCTTTCTTT
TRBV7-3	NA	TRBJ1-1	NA	CASSLQGKVNTEAFF	TGTGCCAGCAGCTTACAGGGAAAGGTGAACACTGAAGCTTTCTTT
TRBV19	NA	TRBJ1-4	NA	CASSRTVATNEKLFF	TGTGCCAGTAGCAGGACGGTTGCAACTAATGAAAAACTGTTTTTT
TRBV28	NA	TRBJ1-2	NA	CASTPPLQDSYGYTF	TGTGCCAGCACCCCCCCGCTGCAGGACTCTTATGGCTACACCTTC
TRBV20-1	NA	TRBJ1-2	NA	CSAPLERFTF	TGCAGTGCTCCCCTAGAACGATTTACCTTC
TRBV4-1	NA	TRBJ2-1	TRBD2	CASSQDWTSSGWEQFF	TGCGCCAGCAGCCAAGATTGGACTAGCAGTGGTTGGGAGCAGTTCTTC